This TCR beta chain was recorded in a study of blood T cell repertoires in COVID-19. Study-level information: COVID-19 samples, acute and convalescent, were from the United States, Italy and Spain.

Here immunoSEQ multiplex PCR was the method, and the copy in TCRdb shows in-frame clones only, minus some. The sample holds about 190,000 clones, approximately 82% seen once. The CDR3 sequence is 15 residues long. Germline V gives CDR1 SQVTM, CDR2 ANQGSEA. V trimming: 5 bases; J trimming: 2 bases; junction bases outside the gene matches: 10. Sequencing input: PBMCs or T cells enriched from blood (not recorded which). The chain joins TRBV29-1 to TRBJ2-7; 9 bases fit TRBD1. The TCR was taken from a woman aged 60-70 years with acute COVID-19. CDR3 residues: CSVITGTGIPYEQYF. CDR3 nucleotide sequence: TGCAGCGTTATCACCGGGACAGGGATCCCCTACGAGCAGTACTTC.